The entry below gives a single T cell receptor beta chain sequence along with its context. Trimming left V 1 base short and J 0 bases short, with 12 bases between. CDR3 length equals 17 residues. The germline CDR1 and CDR2 sequences are MGHRA and YSYEKL. This entry is derived from a study of T cell changes during pregnancy in multiple sclerosis. TCRdb keeps only in-frame clones here, not all; method: immunoSEQ multiplex PCR. The sample shows approximately 130,000 clones, 95% to 98% of them seen only once. The sample in question was peripheral blood, obtained after pregnancy. This clonotype originated in a female donor with multiple sclerosis, enrolled in a pregnancy study. This chain links TRBV4-1 with TRBJ2-2, with D unresolved. CDR3 sequence: CASSQVIWQTNTGELFF. The CDR3 coding sequence is TGCGCCAGCAGCCAAGTAATATGGCAGACGAACACCGGGGAGCTGTTTTTT.